A single sample gave rise to the 21 T cell receptor beta chains below, sequenced in a study of radiation and T cells in renal cell carcinoma. Produced via immunoSEQ multiplex PCR; TCRdb's table is partial and in-frame only. The top ten hold approximately 7.8% of the sample, which has about 100,000 clones, around 80% seen once. Time point noted: blood 4 weeks post-SBRT, at nephrectomy. Treatment meaning: 15 Gy SBRT to primary tumor, nephrectomy 4 weeks later. The source material was blood, sampled from a patient whose treatment included radiotherapy and nephrectomy. The receptors were gathered from a man aged 55 to 70 with renal cell carcinoma.

The chain combines TRBV5-1 with TRBJ2-3; a weak D match, TRBD2 (6 bases). The CDR3 contains 14 residues. Trimming pared 5 bases from V and 0 bases from J, leaving 10 bases between. Per the germline V gene, CDR1 is SGHRS and CDR2 is YFSETQ. CDR3 nucleotide sequence: TGCGCCAGCAGGGAGGGACCTAGCACAGATACGCAGTATTTT. This sequence encodes CASREGPSTDTQYF.

The chain has TRBV4-1 and TRBJ2-7; 12 positions agree with TRBD2. J gave up 0 bases and V 0 bases, and 18 bases lay outside the gene matches. The CDR3 contains 22 residues. The germline V gene has CDR1 MGHRA and CDR2 YSYEKL. The CDR3 loop is CASSQEVTQGLAGHSNSYEQYF. DNA of the CDR3: TGCGCCAGCAGCCAAGAGGTCACGCAGGGACTAGCGGGCCATTCGAACTCCTACGAGCAGTACTTC.

V usage is TRBV7-2 and J usage is TRBJ2-1, with a weak D call TRBD1 (6 bases). The V end lost 6 bases, the J end lost 2 bases, and 14 bases lay between the germline ends. CDR3 size: 15 residues. Germline assignment: CDR1 SGHTA and CDR2 FQGNSA. The CDR3 sequence: CASSITGSPYNEQFF. DNA for the CDR3: TGTGCCAGCAGTATAACAGGGTCACCCTACAATGAGCAGTTCTTC.

The chain is built from TRBV5-5 and TRBJ2-4; TRBD1 aligns across 9 bases. The germline CDR1 and CDR2 sequences are SGHKS and YYEKEE (reference sequence). V was pared by 7 bases and J by 6 bases, with 5 bases of the junction left unmatched. This CDR3 region has 13 residues. CDR3 residues: CASARDRVNIQYF. The CDR3 DNA sequence: TGTGCCAGCGCCCGGGACAGGGTAAACATTCAGTACTTC.

This chain links TRBV13 with TRBJ2-7, with 7 nucleotides matching TRBD1. The V and J ends lost 6 bases and 3 bases, in that order; junction bases with no gene match: 26. The CDR3 spans 20 residues. Per germline, CDR1 PRHDT and CDR2 FYEKMQ (reference sequence). This chain's CDR3 is CASRRLVPETGSGYDYEQYF. CDR3 bases: TGTGCCAGCAGACGCCTAGTCCCAGAGACAGGGTCCGGCTACGACTACGAGCAGTACTTC.

The chain joins TRBV29-1 to TRBJ1-1; D is unclear. The V and J ends lost 8 bases and 5 bases respectively, with 15 bases between them. Germline loops: CDR1 SQVTM, CDR2 ANQGSEA. The CDR3 is made up of 12 amino acids. The CDR3 region is CSSSGEWTEAFF. The CDR3 coding sequence is TGCAGCTCCTCCGGGGAGTGGACTGAAGCTTTCTTT. Looking up the rest from reference TRBV29-1 and TRBJ1-1 gives the full variable domain: SAVISQKPSRDICQRGTSLTIQCQVDSQVTMMFWYRQQPGQSLTLIATANQGSEATYESGFVIDKFPISRPNLTFSTLTVSNMSPEDSSIYLCSSSGEWTEAFFGQGTRLTVV.

The chain joins TRBV5-8 to TRBJ1-1, with D possibly being TRBD1 (5 bases). From germline, CDR1 is SGHTS and CDR2 YDEGEE. The CDR3 has 14 residues. The V end lost 7 bases, the J end lost 4 bases, and 17 bases lay between the germline ends. The DNA of the CDR3 is TGTGCCAGCCCCCGACAGCGGGGTGTCACTGAAGCTTTCTTT. Translating gives CASPRQRGVTEAFF.

Turning to this clone: The same CDR3 also results from other DNA sequences found in this sample. The CDR3 coding sequence is TGTGCCAGCAGCTTAGCGGGAGGGGGAGATACGCAGTATTTT. This codes for CASSLAGGGDTQYF. This rearrangement joins TRBV7-2 to TRBJ2-3, with D perhaps TRBD2 (7 bases). The CDR3 consists of 14 residues. The ends were cut back, 0 bases at V and 5 bases at J, with 9 bases in the middle. Germline CDR1 reads SGHTA; CDR2 reads FQGNSA.

This chain connects TRBV6-6 to TRBJ1-4; 7 positions match TRBD1. Per germline, CDR1 MNHNY and CDR2 SVGAGI (reference sequence). J was trimmed by 1 base and V by 6 bases; bases with no gene match: 5. The CDR3 spans 15 residues. The CDR3 nucleotides are TGTGCCAGCAGCTCTACAGGGGAAACTAATGAAAAACTGTTTTTT. This encodes CASSSTGETNEKLFF.

This chain connects TRBV28 to TRBJ1-2; D is undetermined. Germline V lookup: CDR1 MDHEN, CDR2 SYDVKM. Trimming shortened V by 2 bases and J by 0 bases, and 10 bases separated the two germline ends. The CDR3 spans 15 residues. The CDR3 region has the DNA TGTGCCAGCAGTTTAGGGTCAGTAACTAACTATGGCTACACCTTC. Amino acids: CASSLGSVTNYGYTF.

CDR3 bases: TGTGCCAGCAGCCGACCAGGGGGCCACCTCAATCAGCCCCAGCATTTT. This gives the protein CASSRPGGHLNQPQHF. The V and J genes are TRBV28 and TRBJ1-5; 8 positions match TRBD1. The germline gives CDR1 MDHEN, CDR2 SYDVKM. V lost 6 bases and J lost 3; bases outside the gene matches: 10. The CDR3 has 16 residues. Combining the CDR3 with reference TRBV28 and TRBJ1-5 gives the whole variable domain DVKVTQSSRYLVKRTGEKVFLECVQDMDHENMFWYRQDPGLGLRLIYFSYDVKMKEKGDIPEGYSVSREKKERFSLILESASTNQTSMYLCASSRPGGHLNQPQHFGDGTRLSIL.

The J gene is TRBJ2-3, the V gene TRBV15, with TRBD1 as a possible D gene (5 bases). Per germline, CDR1 LNHNV and CDR2 YYDKDF (reference sequence). This CDR3 contains 15 residues. Trimming took 1 base from V and 1 from J, leaving 9 bases between them. The CDR3 DNA reads as TGTGCCACCAGCAGAGCAGGGTCTGGCACAGATACGCAGTATTTT. Its translation: CATSRAGSGTDTQYF. Looking up the rest from reference TRBV15 and TRBJ2-3 gives the full variable domain: DAMVIQNPRYQVTQFGKPVTLSCSQTLNHNVMYWYQQKSSQAPKLLFHYYDKDFNNEADTPDNFQSRRPNTSFCFLDIRSPGLGDTAMYLCATSRAGSGTDTQYFGPGTRLTVL.

CDR3 coding DNA: TGCGCCAGCAGCCAAAAAATCGGTCCGGACAGGGGGCTCGAGCAGTACTTC. Its protein product is CASSQKIGPDRGLEQYF. The rearrangement joins TRBV4-3 to TRBJ2-7, with 11 bases that match TRBD1. The germline V gene has CDR1 LGHNA and CDR2 YSLEER. The CDR3 is 17 residues long. V lost 2 bases, J lost 6 bases, and 12 bases stayed unmatched.

The genes are TRBV4-1 and TRBJ1-6, with a weak D call TRBD1 (5 bases). This CDR3 is 15 amino acids long. Germline loops: CDR1 MGHRA, CDR2 YSYEKL. Between the trimmed V and J ends, which lost 4 bases and 5 bases, there was a span of 12 bases. The DNA of the CDR3 is TGCGCCAGCAGCCCTCGAGGGACTGATAATTCACCCCTCCACTTT. Translation gives CASSPRGTDNSPLHF.

The J gene is TRBJ2-7, the V gene TRBV4-3; D might be TRBD2 (5 bases). This CDR3 is built from 15 residues. Germline CDR1 LGHNA, CDR2 YSLEER. The V end was cut by 0 bases, the J end by 3 bases, with 12 bases between. The CDR3: CASSQESGWDYEQYF. The CDR3 DNA reads TGCGCCAGCAGCCAAGAATCGGGATGGGACTACGAGCAGTACTTC.

The chain combines TRBV19 with TRBJ2-4, with a weak D call TRBD2 (5 bases). Trimming removed 4 bases at V and 0 bases at J, with 13 bases between. There are 16 residues in the CDR3. Germline loops: CDR1 LNHDA, CDR2 SQIVND (reference sequence). The CDR3 loop reads CASSTGLLLAKNIQYF. CDR3 nucleotide sequence: TGTGCCAGTAGTACCGGACTGTTGCTAGCCAAAAACATTCAGTACTTC.

The rearrangement joins TRBV7-6 to TRBJ2-3, with D perhaps TRBD1 (6 bases). Trimming removed 5 bases from V and 3 bases from J, with 9 bases in between. This CDR3 region has 13 residues. Germline CDR1 is SGHVS and CDR2 is FNYEAQ. In DNA, the CDR3 is TGTGCCAGCAGCCAAAGGGGGACAGATACGCAGTATTTT. It specifies CASSQRGTDTQYF.

This chain links TRBV5-4 with TRBJ2-7; D uncertain. CDR3 length equals 14 residues. V lost 0 bases, J lost 0 bases, and 7 bases lay in between. CDR1 and CDR2 from the germline V gene are SGHNT and YYREEE (reference sequence). Written as DNA, the CDR3 is TGTGCCAGCAGCTTGGAGGCCAGCTCCTACGAGCAGTACTTC. This codes for CASSLEASSYEQYF.

V usage is TRBV28 and J usage is TRBJ2-1; D might be TRBD2 (6 bases). CDR3 length: 14 amino acids. V was pared by 4 bases and J by 6 bases, with 13 bases between. CDR1 MDHEN and CDR2 SYDVKM come from the germline V gene. CDR3: CASSSRTMGNEQFF. In nucleotides, the CDR3 is TGTGCCAGCAGTTCCCGGACTATGGGCAATGAGCAGTTCTTC.

This clone was counted many times. This chain joins TRBV1 and TRBJ1-2; the table gives TRBD1 as D, unverified against the DNA. TRBV1 is marked as a pseudogene. The CDR3 has 20 amino acids. The CDR3 reads CTSSQEGRSRGGTAEDGYTF. Here the CDR3 DNA reads TGCACCAGCAGCCAAGAAGGAAGATCCCGAGGGGGTACCGCGGAGGATGGCTACACCTTC.

V gene TRBV5-1 combines with J gene TRBJ2-7, with 13 positions matching TRBD2. This CDR3 is 16 amino acids long. After removal of 0 bases from V and 3 bases from J, the junction contained 3 bases not matched to a gene. CDR1 and CDR2 from the germline V gene are SGHRS and YFSETQ. In DNA, the CDR3 is TGCGCCAGCAGCTTGGATCGGACTAGCGGGAGCTACGAGCAGTACTTC. This translates into CASSLDRTSGSYEQYF.